This entry lists 21 T cell receptor beta chains sequenced from one sample in a study of neurological immune-mediated disorders. TCRdb re-derived calls from the 5' RACE reads in MiXCR, one entry per CDR3 protein. The data hold roughly 57,000 distinct CDR3 sequences, with roughly 8% observed a single time. Specified time point: longitudinal time-point 3. Specimen: PBMCs. All receptors derive from a woman between 40 and 55 years old in good health.

Ten or more counts support this clonotype. This rearrangement joins TRBV4-1 to TRBJ2-5; D is ambiguous. Germline loops: CDR1 MGHRA, CDR2 YSYEKL. The CDR3 extends over 16 amino acids. The germline V and J ends were trimmed by 3 bases and 0 bases, with 14 bases remaining between them. CDR3: CASSQSGSADQETQYF. CDR3 DNA: TGCGCCAGCAGCCAGTCTGGGTCGGCAGACCAAGAGACCCAGTACTTC.

This clonotype showed up many times. The chain is built from TRBV21-1 and TRBJ2-7; whether TRBD1, the table's D call, matches the DNA was not checked. TRBV21-1 is described as a pseudogene. This CDR3 spans 14 amino acids. The CDR3 DNA follows: TGTGCCAGCCCCTGTCCGGGACAGGGATGGGAGCAGTACTTC. Translation gives CASPCPGQGWEQYF.

The chain has TRBV29-1 and TRBJ1-1; no firm D call. This CDR3 is built from 14 residues. Trimming removed 5 bases at V and 4 bases at J, with 17 bases between. The germline CDR1 and CDR2 sequences are SQVTM and ANQGSEA. This CDR3 is CSVIRWEGGTEAFF. The CDR3 coding sequence is TGCAGCGTTATTCGTTGGGAGGGAGGCACTGAAGCTTTCTTT. The full variable domain, rest sourced from reference TRBV29-1 and TRBJ1-1, is SAVISQKPSRDICQRGTSLTIQCQVDSQVTMMFWYRQQPGQSLTLIATANQGSEATYESGFVIDKFPISRPNLTFSTLTVSNMSPEDSSIYLCSVIRWEGGTEAFFGQGTRLTVV.

This clonotype was seen ten or more times. The rearrangement joins TRBV5-1 to TRBJ1-4; D gene uncertain. CDR1 is SGHRS and CDR2 is YFSETQ in the germline V gene. V shed 0 bases and J shed 3 bases, with 9 bases lying between them. This CDR3 spans 15 amino acids. The CDR3 DNA follows: TGCGCCAGCAGCTTGGCCGGCATCTCTAATGAAAAACTGTTTTTT. The encoded protein is CASSLAGISNEKLFF.

This clonotype was observed many times. The chain uses TRBV25-1 and TRBJ2-3, with D maybe TRBD2 (6 bases). The germline gives CDR1 MGHDK, CDR2 SYGVNS. V lost 3 bases and J 2 bases, leaving 12 bases between the germline ends. The CDR3 sequence is 15 residues long. CDR3 DNA sequence: TGTGCCAGCAGTGACAGGCGGGGTCTCACAGATACGCAGTATTTT. It encodes CASSDRRGLTDTQYF.

This clonotype came up many times. The chain's CDR3 is CASTDSEGAYGYTF. The CDR3 nucleotides read TGTGCCAGCACTGATTCCGAGGGGGCCTATGGCTACACCTTC. This rearrangement joins TRBV27 to TRBJ1-2, with 7 bases that match TRBD1. Germline V gives CDR1 MNHEY, CDR2 SMNVEV (reference sequence). V was clipped by 7 bases and J by 4 bases; unmatched bases: 9. The CDR3 is made up of 14 amino acids.

This clonotype was counted ten times or more. V usage is TRBV6-2 or TRBV6-3 and J usage is TRBJ2-7, with TRBD1 matching 7 bases. Germline assignment: CDR1 MNHEY and CDR2 SVGEGT. The CDR3 sequence is 13 residues long. Trimming at V came to 8 bases and at J to 2 bases, leaving 6 bases not matched to a gene. The CDR3 DNA reads TGTGCCAGCGGACAGGTCCTAACCTACGAGCAGTACTTC. It yields the protein CASGQVLTYEQYF.

This clonotype was seen at least ten times. DNA of the CDR3: TGCGCCAGCAGCTTGTCCCTCCCAGGCAGCTCTGGGGCCAACGTCCTGACTTTC. It encodes CASSLSLPGSSGANVLTF. V and J are TRBV5-1 and TRBJ2-6; no firm D call. The V gene's germline CDR1 is SGHRS and CDR2 YFSETQ. Trimming shortened V by 1 base and J by 0 bases, and 14 bases separated the two germline ends. This CDR3 spans 18 amino acids. Full variable domain (remainder filled in from reference TRBV5-1 and TRBJ2-6): KAGVTQTPRYLIKTRGQQVTLSCSPISGHRSVSWYQQTPGQGLQFLFEYFSETQRNKGNFPGRFSGRQFSNSRSEMNVSTLELGDSALYLCASSLSLPGSSGANVLTFGAGSRLTVL.

This clonotype was found many times. The chain uses TRBV9 and TRBJ1-2; D call uncertain. Trimming stripped 4 bases from V and 0 bases from J, with 13 bases between. This CDR3 region has 15 residues. The V gene's germline CDR1 is SGDLS and CDR2 YYNGEE. CDR3 residues: CASSPYTLANYGYTF. The CDR3 nucleotides read TGTGCCAGCAGCCCTTACACTTTAGCTAACTATGGCTACACCTTC.

This clonotype occurred many times. The V gene is TRBV5-1, the J gene TRBJ1-3; no firm D call. CDR3 length equals 17 residues. The germline V and J ends were trimmed by 4 bases and 0 bases, with 17 bases remaining between them. Germline CDR1 reads SGHRS; CDR2 reads YFSETQ. CDR3 amino acids: CASSVSLMGASGNTIYF. The CDR3 DNA reads TGCGCCAGCAGCGTATCACTTATGGGTGCCTCTGGAAACACCATATATTTT.

The J gene is TRBJ2-1, the V gene TRBV6-6; D possibly corresponds to TRBD2 (6 bases). The CDR3 length is 14 residues. CDR1 and CDR2 from the germline V gene are MNHNY and SVGAGI (reference sequence). Trimming shortened V by 5 bases and J by 6 bases, and 14 bases separated the two germline ends. CDR3 in DNA: TGTGCCAGCAGTACCCCCCGGGGAGGCAATGAGCAGTTCTTC. Translating gives CASSTPRGGNEQFF.

This clonotype was observed many times. V and J are TRBV10-3 and TRBJ2-3; TRBD1 matches 9 bases. This CDR3 contains 13 residues. Trimming took 8 bases from V and 5 from J; bases not matched to a gene: 5. Per the germline V gene, CDR1 is ENHRY and CDR2 is SYGVKD. This chain's CDR3 is CAISRTGEDTQYF. CDR3 coding DNA: TGTGCCATCTCACGGACAGGGGAAGATACGCAGTATTTT.

This clonotype was detected only a few times. The CDR3 bases are TGCAGTGCTAGTATTGTGGGACAGTTATACGAGCAGTACTTC. Translating gives CSASIVGQLYEQYF. This sequence joins TRBV20-1 and TRBJ2-7; 7 positions match TRBD1. V shed 3 bases and J 4 bases; nucleotides not matched to a gene: 9. The CDR3 extends over 14 amino acids. The germline V gene encodes CDR1 DFQATT and CDR2 SNEGSKA (reference sequence).

This clonotype was counted ten times or more. The chain combines TRBV28 with TRBJ2-3; the match to TRBD2 covers 14 bases. Germline V lookup: CDR1 MDHEN, CDR2 SYDVKM. With V trimmed by 6 bases and J by 4 bases, 3 bases remained unmatched. This CDR3 is 15 amino acids long. The CDR3 DNA is TGTGCCAGCAGCCAGGGACTAGCGGGAGCAGATACGCAGTATTTT. It translates to CASSQGLAGADTQYF.

In this sample, this clonotype turned up many times. The chain combines TRBV5-1 with TRBJ1-3; D remains ambiguous. The V gene's germline CDR1 is SGHRS and CDR2 YFSETQ. The CDR3 contains 18 residues. The germline V and J ends were trimmed by 1 base and 1 base, with 18 bases remaining between them. The CDR3 region has the DNA TGCGCCAGCAGCTTGAAGCCGGCAGTCCCATCTTCTGGAAACACCATATATTTT. It is translated as CASSLKPAVPSSGNTIYF.

There are a few counts of this clonotype. This chain links TRBV6-2 or TRBV6-3 with TRBJ1-5, with 10 bases matching TRBD1. V shed 5 bases and J 9 bases; nucleotides not matched to a gene: 4. The CDR3 consists of 13 residues. The germline CDR1 and CDR2 sequences are MNHEY and SVGEGT. This CDR3 is CASSDRGPPPQHF. CDR3 sequence (DNA): TGTGCCAGCAGTGACAGGGGGCCACCGCCCCAGCATTTT.

This clonotype was seen ten or more times. The CDR3 DNA reads TGCAGTGCTAGAACCGGGACGGTCTTAGGCGAGCAGTACTTC. Protein sequence: CSARTGTVLGEQYF. This sequence joins TRBV20-1 and TRBJ2-7, with D tentatively TRBD1 or TRBD2 (5 bases each). CDR1 is DFQATT and CDR2 is SNEGSKA in the germline V gene (reference sequence). This CDR3 contains 14 residues. Between the trimmed V and J ends, which lost 2 bases and 6 bases, there was a span of 17 bases.

This clonotype was recorded many times. Compared with germline, one end of the junction differs, possibly owing to a read error. In DNA, the CDR3 is TGCAGTGCTAGAGCAGACTCCCACAATGAGCAGTTCTTC. Protein product: CSARADSHNEQFF. The chain has TRBV20-1 and TRBJ2-1, with D uncertain. Germline V gene lookup returns CDR1 DFQATT and CDR2 SNEGSKA (reference sequence). This CDR3 has 13 residues.

A remark on this clonotype: The junction departs from germline at one end; a sequencing error may be responsible. This chain links TRBV2 with TRBJ2-6, with D possibly TRBD1 on 6 matching bases. The CDR3 has 17 residues. Germline lookup yields CDR1 SNHLY and CDR2 FYNNEI. CDR3 in amino acids: CASSVVIDRPGANVPTF. Written as DNA, the CDR3 is TGTGCCAGCAGCGTAGTAATTGACAGGCCTGGGGCCAACGTCCCGACTTTC. Together with reference TRBV2 and TRBJ2-6, the CDR3 gives the full variable domain: EPEVTQTPSHQVTQMGQEVILRCVPISNHLYFYWYRQILGQKVEFLVSFYNNEISEKSEIFDDQFSVERPDGSNFTLKIRSTKLEDSAMYFCASSVVIDRPGANVPTFGAGSRLTVL.

This clonotype has more than one count but fewer than ten. The V and J genes are TRBV6-2 or TRBV6-3 and TRBJ1-2; no definite D call. V was pared by 5 bases and J by 9 bases, with 16 bases between. Germline V gives CDR1 MNHEY, CDR2 SVGEGT. The CDR3 sequence is 13 residues long. The CDR3 protein is CASSTFQVGSYTF. The CDR3 DNA reads as TGTGCCAGCAGTACCTTCCAGGTGGGGAGCTACACCTTC.

This clonotype was recorded at least ten times. The CDR3 reads CASSFGLAREQYF. CDR3 DNA: TGTGCCAGCAGCTTCGGACTAGCTCGCGAGCAGTACTTC. The chain joins TRBV7-6 to TRBJ2-7; 8 bases map to TRBD2. J was trimmed by 6 bases and V by 3 bases; bases with no gene match: 4. Germline V gene sequence: CDR1 SGHVS, CDR2 FNYEAQ. This CDR3 comprises 13 residues.